The 22 T cell receptor beta chains listed next were all sequenced from one sample in a study of T cell responses to AZD1222 COVID-19 vaccine. Sequencing was performed with immunoSEQ multiplex PCR; in TCRdb, only in-frame clones are kept and a portion is missing. The data contain about 86,000 clones, around 90% of them singletons. The specimen comprised peripheral blood, sampled on day 0 of AZD1222 vaccination. These TCRs come from an adult in good health.

The V call is TRBV7-9, the J call TRBJ2-5; D is possibly TRBD2 (5 bases). The CDR3 extends over 14 amino acids. CDR1 and CDR2 (germline): SEHNR, FQNEAQ (reference sequence). Trimming shortened V by 3 bases and J by 5 bases, and 13 bases separated the two germline ends. The CDR3 region has the DNA TGTGCCAGCAGCTTGGCTACTGCTAGCGAGACCCAGTACTTC. It specifies CASSLATASETQYF.

The rearrangement links TRBV9 to TRBJ1-6; D not resolved. Germline CDR1 is SGDLS and CDR2 is YYNGEE. The V end was cut by 0 bases, the J end by 6 bases, with 13 bases between. This CDR3 is 16 amino acids long. The CDR3 DNA follows: TGTGCCAGCAGCGTAGGAGTCGGGGTGCGTAATTCACCCCTCCACTTT. Translating it yields CASSVGVGVRNSPLHF.

This clone was recorded only once. The CDR3 bases are TGTGCCAGCAGCTTCCTGGAACGACCGGCTGAAAAACTGTTTTTT. It yields the protein CASSFLERPAEKLFF. The chain carries TRBV7-8 and TRBJ1-4; D call uncertain. Deletions cut 3 bases from V and 7 bases from J, with 15 bases between. The CDR3 loop spans 15 amino acids. From germline, CDR1 is SGHVS and CDR2 FQNEAQ. Using reference TRBV7-8 and TRBJ1-4 for the parts outside the CDR3, the full variable domain is GAGVSQSPRYKVAKRGQDVALRCDPISGHVSLFWYQQALGQGPEFLTYFQNEAQLDKSGLPSDRFFAERPEGSVSTLKIQRTQQEDSAVYLCASSFLERPAEKLFFGSGTQLSVL.

This chain connects TRBV9 to TRBJ1-3; possibly TRBD1 for D (5 bases). Germline V lookup: CDR1 SGDLS, CDR2 YYNGEE. CDR3 length: 18 residues. V was cut by 3 bases and J by 0 bases, with 19 bases left in between. The CDR3, as DNA: TGTGCCAGCAGCGCCTATCCCGGGACTTCAACCTCTGGAAACACCATATATTTT. Encoded protein: CASSAYPGTSTSGNTIYF. Using reference TRBV9 and TRBJ1-3 for the parts outside the CDR3, the full variable domain is DSGVTQTPKHLITATGQRVTLRCSPRSGDLSVYWYQQSLDQGLQFLIQYYNGEERAKGNILERFSAQQFPDLHSELNLSSLELGDSALYFCASSAYPGTSTSGNTIYFGEGSWLTVV.

DNA for the CDR3: TGTGCCAGCAGTTTAGGGCAGGGGTATGGCTACACCTTC. Encoded protein: CASSLGQGYGYTF. The V and J genes are TRBV12-3 or TRBV12-4 and TRBJ1-2; possible D gene TRBD1, 6 bases. The CDR3 has 13 amino acids. Trimming cost V 1 base and J 5 bases, with 8 bases left between them.

CDR3 sequence reads: CASSQAKGTGAVSPLHF. The DNA for the CDR3 is TGTGCCAGCAGCCAAGCCAAAGGGACAGGGGCCGTTTCACCCCTCCACTTT. The gene calls are TRBV4-2 and TRBJ1-6, with TRBD1 matching 10 bases. This CDR3 has 17 amino acids. CDR1 is LGHNA, CDR2 YNFKEQ, per germline. The J segment lost 9 bases and the V segment lost 1 base, leaving 9 bases of the junction unmatched.

The chain carries TRBV7-8 and TRBJ1-6; D gene ambiguous. Between the trimmed V and J ends, which lost 5 bases and 0 bases, there was a span of 14 bases. Germline CDR1 reads SGHVS; CDR2 reads FQNEAQ. The CDR3 is 17 amino acids. Here the CDR3 DNA reads TGTGCCAGCAGCCCCTCGACACTGAGCTCCTATAATTCACCCCTCCACTTT. Amino acids: CASSPSTLSSYNSPLHF.

In the case of this clone: Other DNA sequences within the sample encode an identical CDR3. The chain couples TRBV3-1 (or the pseudogene TRBV3-2) to TRBJ1-3; D perhaps matches TRBD1 (5 bases). The germline CDR1 and CDR2 sequences are LGHDT and YNNKEL (reference sequence). CDR3 length: 17 amino acids. V dropped 0 bases and J dropped 1 base, with 13 bases sitting between them. CDR3 in amino acids: CASSQDSLGRSGNTIYF. The CDR3 coding sequence is TGTGCCAGCAGCCAAGATTCCCTGGGGCGTTCTGGAAACACCATATATTTT.

The CDR3 DNA reads as TGCGCCAGAAACGGGGGCCTAAAGATTTATGGCTACACCTTC. Residues: CARNGGLKIYGYTF. The V call is TRBV23-1, the J call TRBJ1-2; TRBD1 is a possible D gene (6 bases). TRBV23-1 carries the ORF label, with uncertain function. V lost 9 bases and J 5 bases, leaving 19 bases between the germline ends. The CDR3 length is 14 residues.

The chain links TRBV4-2 to TRBJ1-1; the D gene is possibly TRBD1 (5 bases). Germline values: CDR1 LGHNA, CDR2 YNFKEQ. Deletions cut 0 bases from V and 3 bases from J, with 8 bases between. The CDR3 has 14 amino acids. The CDR3 nucleotides read TGTGCCAGCAGCCAAGAAGCAGGGTACACTGAAGCTTTCTTT. This sequence encodes CASSQEAGYTEAFF.

The chain recombines TRBV19 with TRBJ2-4; D may be TRBD1 or TRBD2 (5 bases each). Germline assignment: CDR1 LNHDA and CDR2 SQIVND (reference sequence). The CDR3 extends over 14 amino acids. V was clipped by 3 bases and J by 8 bases, with 14 bases between them. The CDR3 sequence: CASSILGPTYIQYF. The CDR3 nucleotides are TGTGCCAGTAGTATTTTGGGACCTACGTACATTCAGTACTTC.

The rearrangement joins TRBV25-1 to TRBJ2-6; TRBD2 is a possible D gene (5 bases). Trimming stripped 7 bases from V and 0 bases from J, with 13 bases between. The CDR3 length is 16 residues. Per germline, CDR1 MGHDK and CDR2 SYGVNS. This CDR3 is CASTPGEFSGANVLTF. The DNA of the CDR3 is TGTGCCAGCACTCCTGGGGAGTTCTCTGGGGCCAACGTCCTGACTTTC.

The chain couples TRBV10-3 to TRBJ1-6; D might be TRBD1 (5 bases). The CDR3 is 15 residues long. V lost 11 bases and J lost 5, with 19 bases in between. Germline CDR1 reads ENHRY; CDR2 reads SYGVKD. CDR3 sequence reads: CASSMKGQDNSPLHF. In DNA form, the CDR3 reads TGTGCCTCCTCGATGAAAGGACAAGATAATTCACCCCTCCACTTT.

This clone was detected only once. The rearrangement links TRBV30 to TRBJ1-2; D is uncertain. The germline gives CDR1 GTSNPN, CDR2 SVGIG (reference sequence). Trimming took off 0 bases at V and 5 bases at J, with 4 bases between the two ends. The CDR3 covers 11 residues. In DNA, the CDR3 is TGTGCCTGGAGTGTACGTTATGGCTACACCTTC. Protein sequence: CAWSVRYGYTF.

This sequence joins TRBV7-9 and TRBJ1-1, with TRBD1 as a possible D gene (6 bases). With 5 bases removed from V and 3 bases from J, the gap between germline ends came to 10 bases. Germline V gene sequence: CDR1 SEHNR, CDR2 FQNEAQ (reference sequence). The CDR3 loop spans 13 amino acids. The CDR3 bases are TGTGCCAGCAGCACTAGGGGGGACACTGAAGCTTTCTTT. Its translation is CASSTRGDTEAFF. The whole variable domain, filled in from reference TRBV7-9 and TRBJ1-1, reads DTGVSQNPRHKITKRGQNVTFRCDPISEHNRLYWYRQTLGQGPEFLTYFQNEAQLEKSRLLSDRFSAERPKGSFSTLEIQRTEQGDSAMYLCASSTRGDTEAFFGQGTRLTVV.

The gene calls are TRBV19 and TRBJ2-3; the D gene is possibly TRBD2 (5 bases). Germline-derived CDR1 and CDR2 are LNHDA and SQIVND (reference sequence). The CDR3 extends over 16 amino acids. Deletions cut 4 bases from V and 4 bases from J, with 18 bases between. CDR3: CASSRGRGPRADTQYF. The DNA of the CDR3 is TGTGCCAGTAGTAGAGGTCGGGGTCCCCGTGCAGATACGCAGTATTTT.

This clone was observed a handful of times. The chain joins TRBV5-4 to TRBJ1-3; 8 bases are a match to TRBD1. The length of the CDR3 is 16 residues. The V segment lost 1 base and the J segment 2 bases; nucleotides outside the gene matches: 5. Looked up from germline, CDR1 is SGHNT and CDR2 is YYREEE (reference sequence). CDR3 sequence (DNA): TGTGCCAGCAGCTTGCAGGGGGCAATCCCTGGAAACACCATATATTTT. Residues: CASSLQGAIPGNTIYF.

The V gene is TRBV27, the J gene TRBJ1-1, with a weak D call TRBD1 (5 bases). Looked up from germline, CDR1 is MNHEY and CDR2 is SMNVEV (reference sequence). Trimming left V 8 bases short and J 1 base short, with 11 bases between. This CDR3 region has 13 residues. The CDR3 region is CASQVGGNTEAFF. In nucleotides, the CDR3 is TGTGCCAGCCAGGTTGGGGGGAACACTGAAGCTTTCTTT.

J is TRBJ2-1 and V is TRBV5-1, with D perhaps TRBD1 (6 bases). Germline assignment: CDR1 SGHRS and CDR2 YFSETQ. This CDR3 is 16 amino acids long. The V gene lost 5 bases and the J gene lost 4 bases, with 19 bases spanning the gap. The CDR3 is CASSSTSRGIYNEQFF. The CDR3 DNA follows: TGCGCCAGCAGTTCAACGTCTAGGGGGATATACAATGAGCAGTTCTTC.

The gene calls are TRBV5-1 and TRBJ1-5, with 11 bases matching TRBD1. Germline V gene data show CDR1 as SGHRS and CDR2 as YFSETQ. V lost 4 bases and J lost 6; bases outside the gene matches: 6. CDR3 length: 15 amino acids. CDR3 nucleotide sequence: TGCGCCAGCAGCCCCGGGACAGGGGGTGGTCAGCCCCAGCATTTT. Protein: CASSPGTGGGQPQHF.

The rearrangement links TRBV5-1 to TRBJ1-3, with D tentatively TRBD1 (6 bases). The V and J ends lost 4 bases and 4 bases respectively, with 12 bases between them. Per the germline V gene, CDR1 is SGHRS and CDR2 is YFSETQ. CDR3 length: 14 residues. This CDR3 is CASSPGQTGNTIYF. The CDR3 bases are TGCGCCAGCAGCCCGGGACAAACGGGAAACACCATATATTTT.

The chain links TRBV11-2 to TRBJ2-5; D is uncertain. The germline CDR1 and CDR2 sequences are SGHAT and FQNNGV. V was cut by 3 bases and J by 0 bases, with 11 bases left in between. The CDR3 spans 15 residues. CDR3 protein: CASSFPSWYQETQYF. The CDR3, as DNA: TGTGCCAGCAGCTTCCCTAGTTGGTACCAAGAGACCCAGTACTTC.